Presented here are 10 T cell receptor beta chains from one specimen sequenced in a study of preoperative IRX-2 immunotherapy in early breast cancer. TCRdb's table, derived via immunoSEQ multiplex PCR, lists solely in-frame clones and lacks some. Found here are around 25,000 clones, approximately 72% of them singletons; the top ten hold 6% to 8.5%. The treatment: preoperative locoregional IRX-2 cytokine immunotherapy. Sequencing was performed on lymph node tissue, taken after IRX-2 immunotherapy. Receptors were obtained from a human donor with breast cancer.

The rearrangement joins TRBV28 to TRBJ2-7; 9 bases match TRBD1. With 10 bases clipped from V and 3 bases from J, the junction kept 10 bases outside the gene matches. The CDR3 length is 14 residues. Germline assignment: CDR1 MDHEN and CDR2 SYDVKM. The CDR3 sequence is CATLGTGRFYEQYF. CDR3 DNA: TGTGCCACCCTGGGGACAGGGAGGTTCTACGAGCAGTACTTC.

The genes are TRBV11-3 and TRBJ2-7, with TRBD2 identical over 12 bases. The CDR3 runs 16 residues. Trimming at V came to 3 bases and at J to 4 bases, leaving 7 bases not matched to a gene. CDR1 is SGHNT and CDR2 is YENEEA in the germline V gene. The CDR3 loop reads CASSLQLAGGGYEQYF. CDR3 DNA: TGTGCCAGCAGCTTGCAACTAGCGGGAGGAGGGTACGAGCAGTACTTC.

CDR3 loop: CASTQGLAGGISYEQYF. For the CDR3, the DNA is TGTGCCAGCACCCAGGGACTAGCGGGAGGGATCTCCTACGAGCAGTACTTC. The chain combines TRBV6-8 with TRBJ2-7; 16 bases agree with TRBD2. The CDR3 contains 17 residues. Germline values: CDR1 MNHGY, CDR2 SAAAGT. Trimming at V came to 7 bases and at J to 0 bases, leaving 6 bases not matched to a gene.

This chain uses TRBV30 with TRBJ1-2; the match to TRBD1 covers 10 bases. The V and J ends lost 6 bases and 3 bases, in that order; junction bases with no gene match: 10. The CDR3 runs to 15 residues. Germline loops: CDR1 GTSNPN, CDR2 SVGIG (reference sequence). CDR3 region: CACTTRDRGDYGYTF. The CDR3 DNA reads as TGTGCCTGTACTACCCGGGACAGGGGAGACTATGGCTACACCTTC.

The chain employs TRBV28 and TRBJ1-2; D not certain. V was trimmed by 5 bases and J by 4 bases, leaving 11 bases between them. Germline CDR1 MDHEN, CDR2 SYDVKM. The CDR3 runs 13 residues. The DNA of the CDR3 is TGTGCCAGCAGTCCCCCACAGACCTATGGCTACACCTTC. Amino acids: CASSPPQTYGYTF.

This sequence joins TRBV10-2 and TRBJ2-7; tentatively, D is TRBD1 (5 bases). Trimming stripped 0 bases from V and 2 bases from J, with 11 bases between. Germline CDR1 and CDR2: WSHSY and SAAADI. The CDR3 has 15 residues. CDR3 sequence reads: CASSESGRVTYEQYF. CDR3 coding DNA: TGCGCCAGCAGTGAGTCAGGCAGGGTTACCTACGAGCAGTACTTC.

This chain's CDR3 is CASSPDRNEQFF. The CDR3, as DNA: TGTGCCAGCTCACCAGACCGGAATGAGCAGTTCTTC. The chain carries TRBV18 and TRBJ2-1; D uncertain. The CDR3 covers 12 residues. Trimming pared 2 bases from V and 7 bases from J, leaving 6 bases between. Germline V gene data show CDR1 as KGHSH and CDR2 as LQKENI.

The chain couples TRBV28 to TRBJ2-5; a possible D gene is TRBD1 (5 bases). The V gene lost 7 bases and the J gene lost 1 base, with 16 bases spanning the gap. CDR3 length equals 15 residues. CDR1 is MDHEN, CDR2 SYDVKM, per germline. The CDR3, as DNA: TGTGCCAGCACGACTCGGACAAGGGCCCAAGAGACCCAGTACTTC. It is translated as CASTTRTRAQETQYF. Combining the CDR3 with reference TRBV28 and TRBJ2-5 gives the whole variable domain DVKVTQSSRYLVKRTGEKVFLECVQDMDHENMFWYRQDPGLGLRLIYFSYDVKMKEKGDIPEGYSVSREKKERFSLILESASTNQTSMYLCASTTRTRAQETQYFGPGTRLLVL.

The chain uses TRBV7-2 and TRBJ1-2; the match to TRBD1 covers 8 bases. This CDR3 has 14 amino acids. Germline V gene lookup returns CDR1 SGHTA and CDR2 FQGNSA. The J segment lost 5 bases and the V segment lost 3 bases, leaving 5 bases of the junction unmatched. Written as DNA, the CDR3 is TGTGCCAGCAGCTTGTTGGGACAGGCATATGGCTACACCTTC. It yields the protein CASSLLGQAYGYTF.

V and J are TRBV7-2 and TRBJ2-6, with D perhaps TRBD1 (6 bases). The V end lost 5 bases, the J end lost 4 bases, and 12 bases lay between the germline ends. Germline V CDR1 and CDR2: SGHTA, FQGNSA. The CDR3 is 15 residues long. CDR3 loop: CASSPQGTGANVLTF. In DNA form, the CDR3 reads TGTGCCAGCAGCCCACAGGGCACCGGGGCCAACGTCCTGACTTTC.